These T cell receptor beta chains were read from a single sample in a study of T cells after somatic rescue of genetic block. Using immunoSEQ multiplex PCR, the repertoire was profiled, and TCRdb retains in-frame clones only, with some absent. The table lists approximately 65,000 clones, 85% to 95% of them singletons. Sequenced material: peripheral blood mononuclear cells (PBMCs). Source of these receptors: a man between 40 and 49 years old. Both conserved end residues are part of each CDR3. The order of the fields is D gene, clone size, J gene, V gene, CDR3 DNA, CDR3 protein. D genes are given only for firm matches. Expanded clones get a size class; other rows say once, few or many, or leave the size out.

d_call: TRBD2; clone_size: once; j_call: TRBJ2-7; v_call: TRBV28; cdr3_nt: TGTGCCAGCAGTCCCCCGGCTAGCGGGGCCTACGAGCAGTACTTC; cdr3_aa: CASSPPASGAYEQYF
d_call: TRBD1; clone_size: .; j_call: TRBJ2-5; v_call: TRBV18; cdr3_nt: TGTGCCAGCTCACCGGGACAGAAAGAGACCCAGTACTTC; cdr3_aa: CASSPGQKETQYF
d_call: .; clone_size: .; j_call: TRBJ2-7; v_call: TRBV5-1; cdr3_nt: TGCGCCAGCAGCTTTGGGACATCTTCCTACGAGCAGTACTTC; cdr3_aa: CASSFGTSSYEQYF
d_call: TRBD2; clone_size: .; j_call: TRBJ2-7; v_call: TRBV7-2; cdr3_nt: TGTGCCAGCAGCTCCTTAGCGGGGGGCTCCTACGAGCAGTACTTC; cdr3_aa: CASSSLAGGSYEQYF
d_call: TRBD1; clone_size: .; j_call: TRBJ1-5; v_call: TRBV19; cdr3_nt: TGTGCCAGTAGTTCCAATTCCGGGACAGGGGGACAGCCCCAGCATTTT; cdr3_aa: CASSSNSGTGGQPQHF
d_call: .; clone_size: .; j_call: TRBJ2-7; v_call: TRBV5-1; cdr3_nt: TGCGCCATCTCAGTCGGATACGAGCAGTACTTC; cdr3_aa: CAISVGYEQYF
d_call: .; clone_size: .; j_call: TRBJ1-1; v_call: TRBV6-6; cdr3_nt: TGTGCCAGCAGGCTCGGGGGGTACACTGAAGCTTTCTTT; cdr3_aa: CASRLGGYTEAFF
d_call: .; clone_size: .; j_call: TRBJ1-1; v_call: TRBV19; cdr3_nt: TGTGCCAGTATTCCGCGGGGGGCTACTGAAGCTTTCTTT; cdr3_aa: CASIPRGATEAFF
d_call: .; clone_size: .; j_call: TRBJ2-2; v_call: TRBV2; cdr3_nt: TGTGCCAGCAGCCAAAAACCGGGTCTTGTGAAGTCGAACACCGGGGAGCTGTTTTTT; cdr3_aa: CASSQKPGLVKSNTGELFF
d_call: .; clone_size: few; j_call: TRBJ2-1; v_call: TRBV4-1; cdr3_nt: TGCGCCAGCAGCCAAGATGGCAGCGACTACAATGAGCAGTTCTTC; cdr3_aa: CASSQDGSDYNEQFF
d_call: .; clone_size: .; j_call: TRBJ2-6; v_call: TRBV19; cdr3_nt: TGTGCCAGTAGTCCCACTGGGGCCAACGTCCTGACTTTC; cdr3_aa: CASSPTGANVLTF
d_call: .; clone_size: .; j_call: TRBJ1-4; v_call: TRBV27; cdr3_nt: TGTGCCAGCAGCGAACGGGGGGGTGGGGGTGAAAAACTGTTTTTT; cdr3_aa: CASSERGGGGEKLFF
d_call: .; clone_size: .; j_call: TRBJ2-2; v_call: TRBV7-2; cdr3_nt: TGTGCCAGCAGCCCCGGGACTTGGGCCGGGGAGCTGTTTTTT; cdr3_aa: CASSPGTWAGELFF
d_call: .; clone_size: .; j_call: TRBJ1-2; v_call: TRBV28; cdr3_nt: TGTGCCAGCAGTTTATTGGCAGATAACTATGGCTACACCTTC; cdr3_aa: CASSLLADNYGYTF
d_call: TRBD1; clone_size: .; j_call: TRBJ2-7; v_call: TRBV18; cdr3_nt: TGTGCCAGCTCACTCCAAAACACAGGGGACTACGAGCAGTACTTC; cdr3_aa: CASSLQNTGDYEQYF
d_call: .; clone_size: once; j_call: TRBJ2-1; v_call: TRBV5-6; cdr3_nt: TGTGCCAGCAGCTTGGCTCTTCTCGTGGGATACAATGAGCAGTTCTTC; cdr3_aa: CASSLALLVGYNEQFF
d_call: .; clone_size: .; j_call: TRBJ1-1; v_call: TRBV28; cdr3_nt: TGTGCCAGCATTAAGGGTGTAGGGGCTTTCTTT; cdr3_aa: CASIKGVGAFF
d_call: .; clone_size: .; j_call: TRBJ2-2; v_call: TRBV5-1; cdr3_nt: TGCGCCAGCAGCTTGGAAAGGGTCGGCACCGGGGAGCTGTTTTTT; cdr3_aa: CASSLERVGTGELFF
d_call: .; clone_size: .; j_call: TRBJ1-1; v_call: TRBV5-4; cdr3_nt: TGTGCCAGCAGTCCATGGGGGGGGAACACTGAAGCTTTCTTT; cdr3_aa: CASSPWGGNTEAFF
d_call: .; clone_size: .; j_call: TRBJ2-3; v_call: TRBV9; cdr3_nt: TGTGCCAGCAGCGTAGGGGTTGCGGGCAGGGGGGCAGATACGCAGTATTTT; cdr3_aa: CASSVGVAGRGADTQYF
d_call: TRBD2; clone_size: .; j_call: TRBJ2-7; v_call: TRBV7-8; cdr3_nt: TGTGCCAGCAGTCAAAGAGGTCTAGCGGGGCCCTACGAGCAGTACTTC; cdr3_aa: CASSQRGLAGPYEQYF
d_call: .; clone_size: .; j_call: TRBJ1-1; v_call: TRBV2; cdr3_nt: TGTGCCACGGGGCAGGATCAGTCTGAAGCTTTCTTT; cdr3_aa: CATGQDQSEAFF
d_call: TRBD2; clone_size: .; j_call: TRBJ2-2; v_call: TRBV9; cdr3_nt: TGTGCCAGCAGCCCCTTCCTCAACTGGGCGGCGCGCGCCCCGGGAGGAGGCACCGGGGAGCTGTTTTTT; cdr3_aa: CASSPFLNWAARAPGGGTGELFF
d_call: .; clone_size: .; j_call: TRBJ2-2; v_call: TRBV5-4; cdr3_nt: TGTGCCAGCAGGCTAGGGGACGGGGAGCTGTTTTTT; cdr3_aa: CASRLGDGELFF
d_call: .; clone_size: .; j_call: TRBJ1-5; v_call: TRBV12-2; cdr3_nt: TGTGCAAGTCGCTTAGGGACTCGGGGGAGCAATCAGCCCCAGCATTTT; cdr3_aa: CASRLGTRGSNQPQHF
d_call: .; clone_size: .; j_call: TRBJ2-7; v_call: TRBV19; cdr3_nt: TGTGCCAGTAGTGCCAGCGGAGACTACGAGCAGTACTTC; cdr3_aa: CASSASGDYEQYF
d_call: .; clone_size: once; j_call: TRBJ2-7; v_call: TRBV7-9; cdr3_nt: TGTGCCAGCAGCTTAGGGCAGAGAATCTACGAGCAGTACTTC; cdr3_aa: CASSLGQRIYEQYF
d_call: TRBD2; clone_size: .; j_call: TRBJ2-2; v_call: TRBV9; cdr3_nt: TGTGCCAGCAGCTCGGGGGAGGGCCGAGTCGGATTGCTGTTTTTT; cdr3_aa: CASSSGEGRVGLLFF
d_call: TRBD1; clone_size: .; j_call: TRBJ2-2; v_call: TRBV6-5; cdr3_nt: TGTGCCAGCAGTTCGGGGGGACAGGGGTTCACCGGGGAGCTGTTTTTT; cdr3_aa: CASSSGGQGFTGELFF
d_call: TRBD1; clone_size: .; j_call: TRBJ2-2; v_call: TRBV19; cdr3_nt: TGTGCCAGTAGCCCCGGACAGGGGGCGAACACCGGGGAGCTGTTTTTT; cdr3_aa: CASSPGQGANTGELFF
d_call: .; clone_size: .; j_call: TRBJ2-7; v_call: TRBV4-2; cdr3_nt: TGTGCCAGCAGCCAAGATACGGGGTCCTACGAGCAGTACTTC; cdr3_aa: CASSQDTGSYEQYF
d_call: TRBD2; clone_size: .; j_call: TRBJ2-7; v_call: TRBV12-5; cdr3_nt: TGTGCTAGTGGTTTGGTACTAGCGGGGAACGACGAGCAGTACTTC; cdr3_aa: CASGLVLAGNDEQYF
d_call: TRBD2; clone_size: .; j_call: TRBJ2-3; v_call: TRBV5-1; cdr3_nt: TGCGCCAGCAGCTCGGGAGGTCGCACAGATACGCAGTATTTT; cdr3_aa: CASSSGGRTDTQYF
d_call: .; clone_size: once; j_call: TRBJ2-2; v_call: TRBV4-1; cdr3_nt: TGCGCCAGCAGCCAAGAAATAACGAACACCGGGGAGCTGTTTTTT; cdr3_aa: CASSQEITNTGELFF
d_call: .; clone_size: .; j_call: TRBJ2-5; v_call: TRBV18; cdr3_nt: TGTGCCAGCTCACCACTAGGCGGAGAGACCCAGTACTTC; cdr3_aa: CASSPLGGETQYF
d_call: .; clone_size: .; j_call: TRBJ2-5; v_call: TRBV29-1; cdr3_nt: TGCAGGTCTGAGCTCCCGACTAGCCAAGAGACCCAGTACTTC; cdr3_aa: CRSELPTSQETQYF
d_call: TRBD1; clone_size: .; j_call: TRBJ1-4; v_call: TRBV27; cdr3_nt: TGTGCCAGCAGTGCGGGACAGGACTATGAAAAACTGTTTTTT; cdr3_aa: CASSAGQDYEKLFF
d_call: TRBD1; clone_size: once; j_call: TRBJ1-5; v_call: TRBV18; cdr3_nt: TGTGCCAGCTCACCAGGGAGGGGGCAACAGCCCCAGCATTTT; cdr3_aa: CASSPGRGQQPQHF
d_call: .; clone_size: .; j_call: TRBJ1-5; v_call: TRBV6-1; cdr3_nt: TGTGCCAGCAGTGTCTCCCTTTACCTGGCGCAGGCTAGTCAGCCCCAGCATTTT; cdr3_aa: CASSVSLYLAQASQPQHF
d_call: .; clone_size: once; j_call: TRBJ1-4; v_call: TRBV19; cdr3_nt: TGTGCCAGTAGTATATCCGAAAGCAGTGAAAAACTGTTTTTT; cdr3_aa: CASSISESSEKLFF
d_call: TRBD1; clone_size: .; j_call: TRBJ2-3; v_call: TRBV7-2; cdr3_nt: TGTGCCAGCAGCTCCTGGACAGGGGGCGGCACAGATACGCAGTATTTT; cdr3_aa: CASSSWTGGGTDTQYF
d_call: TRBD1; clone_size: .; j_call: TRBJ2-5; v_call: TRBV11-2; cdr3_nt: TGTGCCAGCAGCTTACGCAGTTGGGGCAGGGGGCAAGAGACCCAGTACTTC; cdr3_aa: CASSLRSWGRGQETQYF
d_call: .; clone_size: .; j_call: TRBJ1-1; v_call: TRBV7-9; cdr3_nt: TGTGCCAGCACTCTGATCGGACACTTGAACACTGAAGCTTTCTTT; cdr3_aa: CASTLIGHLNTEAFF
d_call: .; clone_size: .; j_call: TRBJ1-2; v_call: TRBV28; cdr3_nt: TGTGCCAGCAGTTTTGGGGGAGGGGTCCCCTATGGCTACACCTTC; cdr3_aa: CASSFGGGVPYGYTF
d_call: .; clone_size: .; j_call: TRBJ1-6; v_call: TRBV30; cdr3_nt: TGTGCCTGGAGTGTATCCGGGGTTTTTAATTCACCCCTCCACTTT; cdr3_aa: CAWSVSGVFNSPLHF
d_call: .; clone_size: .; j_call: TRBJ2-5; v_call: TRBV28; cdr3_nt: TGTGCCAGCAGTTCCTACGGGACTCCCAAAGAGACCCAGTACTTC; cdr3_aa: CASSSYGTPKETQYF
d_call: .; clone_size: .; j_call: TRBJ1-2; v_call: TRBV18; cdr3_nt: TGTGCCAGCTCAACCCGCGACGGGGCCCATGGCTACACCTTC; cdr3_aa: CASSTRDGAHGYTF
d_call: TRBD1; clone_size: .; j_call: TRBJ1-6; v_call: TRBV30; cdr3_nt: TGTGCTCACCGGGACAGGGGGTCTAGCTCCTATAATTCACCCCTCCACTTT; cdr3_aa: CAHRDRGSSSYNSPLHF
d_call: .; clone_size: .; j_call: TRBJ1-2; v_call: TRBV27; cdr3_nt: TGTGCCAGCAGTTCGACAATGGGAGGTGGCTACACCTTC; cdr3_aa: CASSSTMGGGYTF
d_call: TRBD1; clone_size: .; j_call: TRBJ2-5; v_call: TRBV14; cdr3_nt: TGTGCCAGCAGCGATTGGGACAGTCTAAAAGAGACCCAGTACTTC; cdr3_aa: CASSDWDSLKETQYF
d_call: TRBD1; clone_size: .; j_call: TRBJ1-2; v_call: TRBV5-1; cdr3_nt: TGCGCCAGCAGCTTGTGGGACAGGGAGCTTTTTGGCTACACCTTC; cdr3_aa: CASSLWDRELFGYTF
d_call: .; clone_size: .; j_call: TRBJ1-4; v_call: TRBV6-1; cdr3_nt: TGTGCCAGCGCCAAGGTGGGGGAAAAACTGTTTTTT; cdr3_aa: CASAKVGEKLFF
d_call: .; clone_size: .; j_call: TRBJ1-1; v_call: TRBV7-3; cdr3_nt: TGTGCCAGCAGCTTACAGGGAGGAATTGAAGCTTTCTTT; cdr3_aa: CASSLQGGIEAFF
d_call: TRBD2; clone_size: .; j_call: TRBJ2-2; v_call: TRBV14; cdr3_nt: TGTGCCAGCAGCCAAGATCGAGGAGCTAGCGGGAGATGGTACACCGGGGAGCTGTTTTTT; cdr3_aa: CASSQDRGASGRWYTGELFF
d_call: .; clone_size: .; j_call: TRBJ2-3; v_call: TRBV11-2; cdr3_nt: TGTGCCAGCAGCTTTAGGGACCCTCGCGGGGCAGATACGCAGTATTTT; cdr3_aa: CASSFRDPRGADTQYF
d_call: TRBD1; clone_size: .; j_call: TRBJ2-7; v_call: TRBV18; cdr3_nt: TGTGCCAGCTCTAGGGGACAGGGGGCTATCTACGAGCAGTACTTC; cdr3_aa: CASSRGQGAIYEQYF
d_call: .; clone_size: .; j_call: TRBJ2-7; v_call: TRBV18; cdr3_nt: TGTGCCAGCTCACCCGGAGGGGGGACGCTCGAGCAGTACTTC; cdr3_aa: CASSPGGGTLEQYF
d_call: TRBD2; clone_size: .; j_call: TRBJ2-5; v_call: TRBV13; cdr3_nt: TGTGCCAGCAGCTCCACCGGGTGGCGGGGGAACCTCCGGCAGTACTTC; cdr3_aa: CASSSTGWRGNLRQYF
d_call: TRBD1; clone_size: once; j_call: TRBJ2-7; v_call: TRBV5-6; cdr3_nt: TGTGCCAGCAGCTTGGTCCAGGGGGCTTTCGAGCAGTACTTC; cdr3_aa: CASSLVQGAFEQYF
d_call: TRBD1; clone_size: .; j_call: TRBJ1-2; v_call: TRBV28; cdr3_nt: TGTGCCAGCAGTTTAGGCCCGACAGGGGCTTATGGCTACACCTTC; cdr3_aa: CASSLGPTGAYGYTF